These 25 T cell receptor beta chains share one sample of origin, sequenced in a study of TIL therapy for anti-PD-1-resistant metastatic lung cancer. Time point meaning: pre-treatment sample, taken before nivolumab and TIL therapy. The libraries were made with immunoSEQ v3. Sequencing was performed with immunoSEQ multiplex PCR; in TCRdb, only in-frame clones are kept and a portion is missing. The sample consists of 36,000 or so clones, less than 75% of them appearing once. The sample was blood, taken at baseline. These receptors came from a person between 30 and 79 years old with non-small cell lung cancer.

This clone has just a few counts. This chain links TRBV11-2 with TRBJ2-1; 10 bases are shared with TRBD2. With V trimmed by 5 bases and J by 4 bases, 8 bases remained unmatched. Germline CDR1 reads SGHAT; CDR2 reads FQNNGV. The CDR3 spans 16 residues. CDR3 coding DNA: TGTGCCAGCAGCGCCTTTGGACTAGCGGTATACAATGAGCAGTTCTTC. This sequence encodes CASSAFGLAVYNEQFF.

By share of the sample, this clone is medium-sized. This chain connects TRBV7-2 to TRBJ2-7, with 7 bases aligning to TRBD1. This CDR3 is built from 13 residues. With 6 bases clipped from V and 5 bases from J, the junction kept 7 bases outside the gene matches. Germline CDR1 and CDR2: SGHTA and FQGNSA. The CDR3 region has the DNA TGTGCCAGCAGGGACGACAGGGAGCACGAGCAGTACTTC. Its protein product is CASRDDREHEQYF. Drawing the rest from reference TRBV7-2 and TRBJ2-7, the complete variable domain is GAGVSQSPSNKVTEKGKDVELRCDPISGHTALYWYRQSLGQGLEFLIYFQGNSAPDKSGLPSDRFSAERTGGSVSTLTIQRTQQEDSAVYLCASRDDREHEQYFGPGTRLTVT.

This clone was counted between two and nine times. The J gene is TRBJ1-1, the V gene TRBV7-2, with 8 bases aligning to TRBD1. CDR1 and CDR2 from the germline V gene are SGHTA and FQGNSA. The V gene end was trimmed by 5 bases and the J gene end by 3 bases; junction bases not matched to a gene: 14. This CDR3 is built from 17 residues. The CDR3 protein is CASSLWTGWEWDTEAFF. In DNA form, the CDR3 reads TGTGCCAGCAGCCTTTGGACAGGGTGGGAGTGGGACACTGAAGCTTTCTTT.

This chain connects TRBV30 to TRBJ1-2; weak D call: TRBD1 (5 bases). The CDR3 has 14 amino acids. Trimming removed 0 bases at V and 7 bases at J, with 15 bases between. CDR1 GTSNPN and CDR2 SVGIG come from the germline V gene (reference sequence). CDR3 bases: TGTGCCTGGAGTGTACGAAAGCAGGGCCCTGGCTACACCTTC. Translation gives CAWSVRKQGPGYTF. The variable domain in full, with the rest retrieved from reference TRBV30 and TRBJ1-2, is SQTIHQWPATLVQPVGSPLSLECTVEGTSNPNLYWYRQAAGRGLQLLFYSVGIGQISSEVPQNLSASRPQDRQFILSSKKLLLSDSGFYLCAWSVRKQGPGYTFGSGTRLTVV.

V gene TRBV5-1 combines with J gene TRBJ2-2, with TRBD2 matching 12 bases. Looked up from germline, CDR1 is SGHRS and CDR2 is YFSETQ. This CDR3 contains 22 residues. J gave up 3 bases and V 4 bases, and 22 bases lay outside the gene matches. The CDR3 loop is CASSATGRETSGSLGYTGELFF. The CDR3 coding sequence is TGCGCCAGCAGCGCCACAGGACGGGAGACTAGCGGGAGCCTAGGTTACACCGGGGAGCTGTTTTTT.

The chain couples TRBV7-4 to TRBJ1-3; 7 positions match TRBD1. Per the germline V gene, CDR1 is SGHVT and CDR2 is SQSDAQ. The CDR3 spans 13 residues. The ends lost 5 bases at V and 4 bases at J; junction bases unmatched: 2. The CDR3 is CASSMGQGNTIYF. DNA for the CDR3: TGTGCCAGCAGCATGGGACAGGGAAACACCATATATTTT.

V usage is TRBV7-2 and J usage is TRBJ1-3; D perhaps matches TRBD1 (6 bases). CDR1 and CDR2 (germline): SGHTA, FQGNSA. Trimming shortened V by 6 bases and J by 4 bases, and 13 bases separated the two germline ends. The CDR3 consists of 14 residues. The CDR3 protein is CASRQSGTGNTIYF. DNA of the CDR3: TGTGCCAGCAGGCAATCCGGGACAGGAAACACCATATATTTT.

This chain links TRBV18 with TRBJ2-3; 7 nucleotides line up with TRBD1. The CDR3 runs to 15 residues. Germline lookup yields CDR1 KGHSH and CDR2 LQKENI. Germline trimming cut 5 bases from V and 2 bases from J; bases unmatched to any gene: 7. The CDR3 sequence: CASSFEGQSTDTQYF. The CDR3 DNA follows: TGTGCCAGCTCATTCGAGGGACAGTCCACAGATACGCAGTATTTT.

Notes on this clone: Sequence at one end of the junction differs from germline and may be a read error. The V call is TRBV4-3, the J call TRBJ1-6; no clear D. The CDR3 spans 18 residues. Germline V gives CDR1 LGHNA, CDR2 YSLEER. CDR3 DNA: TGCGCCAGCAGACAAGATGAAAGGCGGGGAGTTTTTGGGTCACCCCTCCACTTT. It codes for CASRQDERRGVFGSPLHF.

J is TRBJ1-4 and V is TRBV15, with no clear D. The germline gives CDR1 LNHNV, CDR2 YYDKDF (reference sequence). Deletions cut 5 bases from V and 8 bases from J, with 12 bases between. CDR3 length equals 13 residues. CDR3 coding DNA: TGTGCCACCAGCGGAAACACCGCCGAAAAACTGTTTTTT. Encoded protein: CATSGNTAEKLFF.

This chain links TRBV5-1 with TRBJ1-1; D call uncertain. The CDR3 extends over 14 amino acids. V was pared by 4 bases and J by 1 base, with 11 bases between. In germline, CDR1 is SGHRS, CDR2 YFSETQ. The CDR3 bases are TGCGCCAGCAGCCCCCGGTTAGCGAACACTGAAGCTTTCTTT. It yields the protein CASSPRLANTEAFF.

The rearrangement joins TRBV6-1 to TRBJ2-5, with TRBD2 identical over 10 bases. This CDR3 contains 18 residues. The V and J ends lost 0 bases and 5 bases, in that order; junction bases with no gene match: 12. Germline CDR1 and CDR2: MNHNS and SASEGT. Written as DNA, the CDR3 is TGTGCCAGCAGTGAAGCCCCAGGTGGAGCGGGAGGGCGGGAGACCCAGTACTTC. Encoded protein: CASSEAPGGAGGRETQYF.

This CDR3 is CASSTTRTDEQYF. The CDR3 nucleotides are TGTGCCAGCAGTACGACCCGGACAGACGAGCAGTACTTC. The gene calls are TRBV27 and TRBJ2-7; D possibly corresponds to TRBD1 (6 bases). Germline-derived CDR1 and CDR2 are MNHEY and SMNVEV (reference sequence). Trimming stripped 5 bases from V and 5 bases from J, with 13 bases between. CDR3 size: 13 residues.

The chain carries TRBV2 and TRBJ1-1; no clear D. The V and J ends lost 6 bases and 2 bases respectively, with 10 bases between them. This CDR3 has 13 residues. CDR1 and CDR2 from the germline V gene are SNHLY and FYNNEI. The CDR3 DNA reads as TGTGCCAGCAGCTCCGACGGAAACACTGAAGCTTTCTTT. Encoded protein: CASSSDGNTEAFF.

This clone was recorded once. The genes are TRBV10-3 and TRBJ1-2, with D perhaps TRBD1 (5 bases). CDR1 and CDR2 (germline): ENHRY, SYGVKD. Trimming shortened V by 10 bases and J by 0 bases, and 21 bases separated the two germline ends. The CDR3 spans 16 residues. For the CDR3, the DNA is TGTGCCACCAACCCCTATGCAGGGCAAGCTAACTATGGCTACACCTTC. It yields the protein CATNPYAGQANYGYTF.

Only a few counts were recorded for this clone. CDR3 nucleotide sequence: TGTGCCAGTTCCTACTCGTATCCTAAGCAGCCCCAGCATTTT. Translated: CASSYSYPKQPQHF. J is TRBJ1-5 and V is TRBV27; unclear D gene. Trimming shortened V by 9 bases and J by 7 bases, and 19 bases separated the two germline ends. Germline V gene sequence: CDR1 MNHEY, CDR2 SMNVEV (reference sequence). The CDR3 runs to 14 residues.

The CDR3 here is CASSIDLDEGEAFF. The DNA of the CDR3 is TGTGCCAGTAGTATAGATCTAGACGAAGGGGAAGCTTTCTTT. This chain connects TRBV19 to TRBJ1-1, with D unclear. Germline V lookup: CDR1 LNHDA, CDR2 SQIVND (reference sequence). CDR3 length: 14 amino acids. Trimming shortened V by 0 bases and J by 8 bases, and 13 bases separated the two germline ends.

This clone was found once. The gene calls are TRBV7-9 and TRBJ1-4; 9 bases are a match to TRBD1. This CDR3 is 16 amino acids long. Germline trimming cut 6 bases from V and 6 bases from J; bases unmatched to any gene: 11. Germline loops: CDR1 SEHNR, CDR2 FQNEAQ (reference sequence). CDR3 nucleotide sequence: TGTGCCAGCAGACCCAAGAACAGGGGGCAAGATGAAAAACTGTTTTTT. Translated, it gives CASRPKNRGQDEKLFF.

The rearrangement joins TRBV7-6 to TRBJ1-2; D may be TRBD1 (6 bases). The CDR3 runs 16 residues. Trimming removed 0 bases from V and 7 bases from J, with 18 bases in between. Germline V gene lookup returns CDR1 SGHVS and CDR2 FNYEAQ. This CDR3 reads CASSLALGGAEGGYTF. DNA for the CDR3: TGTGCCAGCAGCTTAGCGCTTGGGGGGGCCGAGGGTGGCTACACCTTC.

This clone was counted only a few times. The chain uses TRBV5-5 and TRBJ1-2; D is ambiguous. This CDR3 has 15 amino acids. CDR1 and CDR2 (germline): SGHKS, YYEKEE (reference sequence). Between the trimmed V and J ends, which lost 0 bases and 2 bases, there was a span of 11 bases. CDR3 region: CASSLVRVDNYGYTF. CDR3 nucleotides: TGTGCCAGCAGCTTGGTGCGGGTCGACAACTATGGCTACACCTTC. Combining the CDR3 with reference TRBV5-5 and TRBJ1-2 gives the whole variable domain DAGVTQSPTHLIKTRGQQVTLRCSPISGHKSVSWYQQVLGQGPQFIFQYYEKEERGRGNFPDRFSARQFPNYSSELNVNALLLGDSALYLCASSLVRVDNYGYTFGSGTRLTVV.

This clone has just a few counts. The J gene is TRBJ1-2, the V gene TRBV28; 10 bases fit TRBD1. Germline CDR1 and CDR2: MDHEN and SYDVKM. The CDR3 runs to 14 residues. With V trimmed by 6 bases and J by 7 bases, 8 bases remained unmatched. The CDR3 region has the DNA TGTGCCAGCAGCCCGGGACAGGGGATTCGTGGCTACACCTTC. It specifies CASSPGQGIRGYTF.

This clone came up a few times. The V call is TRBV28, the J call TRBJ2-7; possibly TRBD1 or TRBD2 for D (6 bases each). The CDR3 has 13 amino acids. Germline CDR1 MDHEN, CDR2 SYDVKM. V lost 8 bases and J lost 6, with 17 bases in between. The CDR3 DNA is TGTGCCAGCGGTAGGGGGGAACTACGCGAGCAGTACTTC. Translation gives CASGRGELREQYF.

The chain recombines TRBV21-1 with TRBJ2-7; TRBD1, the table's D call, was not compared with the DNA. TRBV21-1 is an annotated pseudogene. The CDR3 is 16 residues long. CDR3 in DNA: TGTGCCAGCAGCAAAGGGTCTCCAACAATCTTCTACGAGCAGTACTTC. Protein: CASSKGSPTIFYEQYF.

The chain has TRBV7-2 and TRBJ1-1; 8 bases are a match to TRBD1. V lost 5 bases to trimming and J lost 4 bases; unmatched junction nucleotides: 9. Germline V gene sequence: CDR1 SGHTA, CDR2 FQGNSA. The CDR3 runs to 15 residues. CDR3 sequence: CASSQDRAIGTEAFF. The DNA of the CDR3 is TGTGCCAGCAGCCAGGACAGGGCGATAGGCACTGAAGCTTTCTTT.

This clone appeared a single time. The chain is built from TRBV10-2 and TRBJ2-4; D not resolved. Germline V gene lookup returns CDR1 WSHSY and CDR2 SAAADI. The CDR3 consists of 12 residues. V was trimmed by 5 bases and J by 5 bases, leaving 7 bases between them. CDR3 amino acids: CASSKDQNIQYF. CDR3 nucleotides: TGCGCCAGCAGTAAGGACCAAAACATTCAGTACTTC.